What follows are 10 T cell receptor beta chains derived from one specimen sequenced in a study of T cells in Graves' hyperthyroidism and ophthalmopathy. Amplified TCR beta CDR3 regions derived from RNA transcripts. TCR CDR3 regions were first amplified by RT-PCR with HTBI primers. TCRdb re-analysed the multiplex PCR reads in MiXCR, keeping a single row per CDR3 protein. The sample lists around 400,000 distinct CDR3 sequences, around 14% occurring once. The source material was blood. The receptors stem from a woman between 18 and 30 years old with Graves' hyperthyroidism.

The table lists this clonotype with many counts. The V and J genes are TRBV28 and TRBJ1-5; D ambiguous. Germline values: CDR1 MDHEN, CDR2 SYDVKM. The CDR3 has 12 amino acids. The CDR3 DNA reads TGTGTCACGAGCCGAGACAATCAGCCCCAGCATTTT. This gives the protein CVTSRDNQPQHF.

On this clonotype itself: This may stem from a read error, because a much larger clone lies one nucleotide away. The gene calls are TRBV28 and TRBJ1-2; 7 nucleotides match TRBD1. Per germline, CDR1 MDHEN and CDR2 SYDVKM. There are 15 residues in the CDR3. CDR3 amino acids: CASNYRDRVNYDYTF. The CDR3 nucleotides read TGTGCCAGCAATTACCGGGACAGAGTTAACTATGACTACACCTTC.

This clonotype was seen repeatedly, ten times or more. V usage is TRBV7-2 and J usage is TRBJ1-5; perhaps TRBD1 as D (5 bases). The length of the CDR3 is 14 residues. Germline CDR1 SGHTA, CDR2 FQGNSA. V lost 6 bases and J lost 5, with 14 bases in between. CDR3 bases: TGTGCCAGCAGTATCGGGGGGGGGGATCAGCCCCAGCATTTT. This sequence encodes CASSIGGGDQPQHF.

This clonotype was found many times. The V and J genes are TRBV28 and TRBJ1-5, with 7 positions matching TRBD1. V shed 7 bases, J shed 3 bases, and the junction held 12 bases outside the gene matches. The CDR3 sequence is 16 residues long. Germline V CDR1 and CDR2: MDHEN, SYDVKM. DNA of the CDR3: TGTGCCAGCATCCTCCGAGGCGGGACAGTCAATCAGCCCCAGCATTTT. It is translated as CASILRGGTVNQPQHF.

This clonotype came up many times. The rearrangement uses TRBV20-1 and TRBJ1-5; the D gene is possibly TRBD1 (5 bases). Germline V CDR1 and CDR2: DFQATT, SNEGSKA (reference sequence). CDR3 length: 13 residues. The V and J ends lost 3 bases and 7 bases respectively, with 13 bases between them. The CDR3 reads CSASGRDGQPQHF. CDR3 coding DNA: TGCAGTGCTAGTGGCAGGGATGGGCAGCCCCAGCATTTT.

This clonotype was counted ten times or more. The rearrangement uses TRBV20-1 and TRBJ2-7; the D is unclear. Trimming cost V 3 bases and J 0 bases, with 6 bases left between them. The CDR3 contains 12 residues. CDR1 and CDR2 from the germline V gene are DFQATT and SNEGSKA (reference sequence). DNA for the CDR3: TGCAGTGCTAGGATTAGCTCCTACGAGCAGTACTTC. Translating it yields CSARISSYEQYF.

In this sample, this clonotype turned up many times. The chain uses TRBV7-9 and TRBJ2-2; TRBD1 aligns across 7 bases. The length of the CDR3 is 15 residues. The V gene's germline CDR1 is SEHNR and CDR2 FQNEAQ (reference sequence). Trimming cost V 4 bases and J 8 bases; bases outside gene matches: 10. Here the CDR3 DNA reads TGTGCCAGCAGCTCCCGGGACAGCCTTTCTGGGGAGCTGTTTTTT. Translated, it gives CASSSRDSLSGELFF.

The table lists this clonotype with a few counts. In DNA, the CDR3 is TGTGCCAGCAGTCCCAGGACAGTTGCAACTAATGAAAAACTGTTTTTT. Its protein product is CASSPRTVATNEKLFF. The rearrangement links TRBV27 to TRBJ1-4, with D possibly being TRBD1 (6 bases). V lost 5 bases, J lost 0 bases, and 13 bases lay in between. The CDR3 totals 16 residues. Germline V gene data show CDR1 as MNHEY and CDR2 as SMNVEV (reference sequence).

The rearrangement joins TRBV19 to TRBJ1-6; D not certain. V gave up 8 bases and J gave up 5 bases, with 25 bases separating them. Germline CDR1 reads LNHDA; CDR2 reads SQIVND (reference sequence). This CDR3 has 18 residues. CDR3 sequence reads: CASRDLLRRREDNSPLHF. The CDR3 coding sequence is TGTGCCAGTCGAGATCTTTTGCGTCGTCGGGAAGATAATTCACCCCTCCACTTT.

This clonotype was counted at least ten times. V and J are TRBV6-1 and TRBJ1-5; D is undetermined. Germline V gene sequence: CDR1 MNHNS, CDR2 SASEGT. The CDR3 runs to 17 residues. V was pared by 0 bases and J by 6 bases, with 18 bases between. CDR3 in DNA: TGTGCCAGCAGTGAAGCGTGGGGTCGGGGTGGCGGTCAGCCCCAGCATTTT. This codes for CASSEAWGRGGGQPQHF.